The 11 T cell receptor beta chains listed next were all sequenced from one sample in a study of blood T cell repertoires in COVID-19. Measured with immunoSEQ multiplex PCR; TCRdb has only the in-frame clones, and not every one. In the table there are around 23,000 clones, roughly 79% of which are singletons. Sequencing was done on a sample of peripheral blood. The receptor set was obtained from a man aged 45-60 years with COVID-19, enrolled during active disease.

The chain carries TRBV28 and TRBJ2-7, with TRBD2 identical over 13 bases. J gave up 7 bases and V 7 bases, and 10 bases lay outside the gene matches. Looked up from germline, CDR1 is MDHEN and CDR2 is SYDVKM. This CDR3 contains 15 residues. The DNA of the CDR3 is TGTGCCAGCACCACTAGCGGGGGGGAAAACGGGGAGCAGTACTTC. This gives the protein CASTTSGGENGEQYF.

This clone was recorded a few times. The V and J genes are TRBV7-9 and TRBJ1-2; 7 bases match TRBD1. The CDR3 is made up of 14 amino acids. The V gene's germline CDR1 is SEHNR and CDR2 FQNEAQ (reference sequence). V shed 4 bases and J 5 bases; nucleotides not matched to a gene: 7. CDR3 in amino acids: CASSSDTGVYGYTF. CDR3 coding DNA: TGTGCCAGCAGCTCCGATACAGGGGTTTATGGCTACACCTTC.

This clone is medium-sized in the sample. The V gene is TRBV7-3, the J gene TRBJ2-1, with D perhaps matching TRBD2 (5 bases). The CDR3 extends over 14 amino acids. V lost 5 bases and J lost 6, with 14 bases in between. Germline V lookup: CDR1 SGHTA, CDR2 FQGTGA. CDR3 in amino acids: CASSPQASSNEQFF. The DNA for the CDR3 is TGTGCCAGCAGCCCCCAGGCTAGCTCCAATGAGCAGTTCTTC.

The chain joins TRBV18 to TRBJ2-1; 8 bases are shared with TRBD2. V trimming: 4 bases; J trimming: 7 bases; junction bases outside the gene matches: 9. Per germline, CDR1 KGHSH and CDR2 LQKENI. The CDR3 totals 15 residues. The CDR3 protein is CASSQGAGDGNEQFF. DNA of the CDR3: TGTGCCAGCTCACAGGGAGCGGGAGATGGAAATGAGCAGTTCTTC.

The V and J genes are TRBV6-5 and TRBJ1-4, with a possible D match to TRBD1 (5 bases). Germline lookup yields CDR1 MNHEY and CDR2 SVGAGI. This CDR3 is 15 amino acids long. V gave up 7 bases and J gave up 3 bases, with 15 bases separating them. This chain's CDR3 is CASKKRGVANEKLFF. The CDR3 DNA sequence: TGTGCCAGCAAAAAACGGGGGGTGGCTAATGAAAAACTGTTTTTT.

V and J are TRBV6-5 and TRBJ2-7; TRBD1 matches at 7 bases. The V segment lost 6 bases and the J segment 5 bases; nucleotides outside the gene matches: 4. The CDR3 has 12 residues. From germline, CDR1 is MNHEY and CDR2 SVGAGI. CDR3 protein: CASSATGHEQYF. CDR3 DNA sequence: TGTGCCAGCAGCGCGACAGGGCACGAGCAGTACTTC.

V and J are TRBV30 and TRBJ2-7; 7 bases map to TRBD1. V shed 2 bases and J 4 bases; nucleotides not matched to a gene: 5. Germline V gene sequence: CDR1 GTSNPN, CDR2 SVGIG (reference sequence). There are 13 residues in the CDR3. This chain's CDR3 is CAWSLSTGYEQYF. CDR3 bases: TGTGCCTGGAGTCTATCGACAGGGTACGAGCAGTACTTC.

The DNA of the CDR3 is TGCGCCAGCAGCCTATCGTACGCATCTAATGAAAAACTGTTTTTT. It is translated as CASSLSYASNEKLFF. This chain links TRBV5-1 with TRBJ1-4; D remains unclear. V shed 4 bases and J shed 3 bases, with 13 bases lying between them. CDR1 is SGHRS, CDR2 YFSETQ, per germline. The CDR3 length is 15 residues.

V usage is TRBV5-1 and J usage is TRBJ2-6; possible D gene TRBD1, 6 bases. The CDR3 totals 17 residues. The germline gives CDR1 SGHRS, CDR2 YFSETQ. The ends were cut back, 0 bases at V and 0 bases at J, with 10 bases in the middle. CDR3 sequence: CASSLAGAGSGANVLTF. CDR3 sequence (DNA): TGCGCCAGCAGCTTGGCAGGGGCCGGCTCTGGGGCCAACGTCCTGACTTTC.

This chain's CDR3 is CASSLQGLGANVLTF. The CDR3 DNA reads TGTGCCAGCTCGCTACAGGGTCTTGGGGCCAACGTCCTGACTTTC. The rearrangement links TRBV18 to TRBJ2-6; a possible D gene is TRBD1 (6 bases). This CDR3 is built from 15 residues. With 6 bases removed from V and 3 bases from J, the gap between germline ends came to 12 bases. The V gene's germline CDR1 is KGHSH and CDR2 LQKENI.

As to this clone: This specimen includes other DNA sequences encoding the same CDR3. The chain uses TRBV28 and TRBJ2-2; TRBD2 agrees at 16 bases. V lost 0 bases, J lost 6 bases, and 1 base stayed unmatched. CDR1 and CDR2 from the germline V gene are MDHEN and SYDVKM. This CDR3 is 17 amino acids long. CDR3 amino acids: CASSLWGLAGGPGELFF. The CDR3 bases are TGTGCCAGCAGTTTATGGGGACTAGCGGGGGGGCCCGGGGAGCTGTTTTTT.